Below are 5 T cell receptor beta chains sequenced from a single sample in a study of T cells in Graves' hyperthyroidism and ophthalmopathy. The CDR3 regions of TCR beta were amplified from RNA transcripts. The HTBI set primed first-round TCR CDR3 RT-PCR. Each CDR3 protein gets one entry after TCRdb re-called the multiplex PCR reads with MiXCR. There are about 350,000 distinct CDR3 sequences in the sample; roughly 13% occur only once, and 30% to 35% lies in the top ten. Sample: blood. The receptors were gathered from a woman aged 40 to 50 with Graves' ophthalmopathy.

This sequence joins TRBV5-1 and TRBJ1-4; TRBD1 matches at 9 bases. The junction had 2 bases not matched to a gene; V was cut back by 4 bases and J by 4 bases. The CDR3 loop spans 14 amino acids. Looked up from germline, CDR1 is SGHRS and CDR2 is YFSETQ. The CDR3 region is CASSQGQGNEKLFF. The CDR3 nucleotides read TGCGCCAGCAGCCAGGGACAGGGTAATGAAAAACTGTTTTTT.

This clonotype was counted at least ten times. The V and J genes are TRBV28 and TRBJ1-1; 7 positions match TRBD1. This CDR3 region has 14 residues. After removal of 7 bases from V and 1 base from J, the junction contained 6 bases not matched to a gene. CDR1 MDHEN and CDR2 SYDVKM come from the germline V gene. CDR3 in amino acids: CASKAPGGNTEAFF. The DNA of the CDR3 is TGTGCCAGCAAGGCTCCAGGGGGGAACACTGAAGCTTTCTTT.

As DNA, the CDR3 is TGTGCCAGCAGTACTCCGGGAAGCTCCTACAATGAGCAGTTCTTC. It specifies CASSTPGSSYNEQFF. The rearrangement links TRBV6-2 or TRBV6-3 to TRBJ2-1; tentatively, D is TRBD2 (5 bases). The V and J ends lost 5 bases and 0 bases respectively, with 11 bases between them. This CDR3 has 15 residues. Germline assignment: CDR1 MNHEY and CDR2 SVGEGT.

This clonotype was counted many times. The chain couples TRBV24-1 to TRBJ2-1; D possibly uses TRBD1 or TRBD2 (5 bases each). This CDR3 has 14 amino acids. Germline values: CDR1 KGHDR, CDR2 SFDVKD. V was trimmed by 4 bases and J by 8 bases, leaving 14 bases between them. The CDR3 nucleotides are TGTGCCACCAGTGAATTTGGGGGTGGCGATGAGCAGTTCTTC. Its translation is CATSEFGGGDEQFF.

This clonotype was counted only a few times. The chain couples TRBV29-1 to TRBJ2-5, with a weak D call TRBD1 (5 bases). V was clipped by 0 bases and J by 5 bases, with 19 bases between them. The CDR3 consists of 16 residues. Germline V gives CDR1 SQVTM, CDR2 ANQGSEA. The CDR3 is CSVEDRWQGDRETQYF. Written as DNA, the CDR3 is TGCAGCGTTGAAGATCGATGGCAGGGCGATAGGGAGACCCAGTACTTC. Full variable domain (remainder filled in from reference TRBV29-1 and TRBJ2-5): SAVISQKPSRDICQRGTSLTIQCQVDSQVTMMFWYRQQPGQSLTLIATANQGSEATYESGFVIDKFPISRPNLTFSTLTVSNMSPEDSSIYLCSVEDRWQGDRETQYFGPGTRLLVL.